The rows below give T cell receptor beta chains drawn from one sample of a study of T cell responses to AZD1222 COVID-19 vaccine. Using immunoSEQ multiplex PCR, the repertoire was profiled, and TCRdb retains in-frame clones only, with some absent. This table has 150,000 to 180,000 clones, about 88% appearing once. This specimen consisted of peripheral blood, obtained on day 0 of AZD1222 vaccination. The receptors here all came from an adult in good health. Both conserved end residues are part of each CDR3. A D gene is named only where the DNA matches it firmly. Expanded clones get a size class; other rows say once, few or many, or leave the size out.

CDR3aa	CDR3nt	abundance	v_gene	j_gene	d_gene
CATGDGSYEQYF	TGTGCCACTGGGGACGGCTCCTACGAGCAGTACTTC	few	TRBV7-9	TRBJ2-7	-
CAISGPQGEAFF	TGTGCCATCAGTGGTCCACAGGGTGAAGCTTTCTTT	-	TRBV10-3	TRBJ1-1	-
CASSYSRTVTYEQYF	TGTGCCAGCAGTTACAGCAGGACGGTAACCTACGAGCAGTACTTC	-	TRBV6-5	TRBJ2-7	-
CASGGPRGRYNEQFF	TGTGCCAGTGGGGGACCGAGAGGGCGGTACAATGAGCAGTTCTTC	-	TRBV19	TRBJ2-1	-
CASSYGRKETQYF	TGTGCCAGCAGTTACGGCCGGAAAGAGACCCAGTACTTC	-	TRBV6-5	TRBJ2-5	-
CASSGTGDTQYF	TGTGCCAGCAGCGGAACGGGGGATACGCAGTATTTT	once	TRBV2	TRBJ2-3	-
CAWSGDRTSGNTIYF	TGTGCCTGGAGTGGGGACAGGACTTCTGGAAACACCATATATTTT	-	TRBV30	TRBJ1-3	TRBD1
CASSTRVFGEAFF	TGTGCCAGCAGTACCAGGGTGTTTGGTGAAGCTTTCTTT	-	TRBV27	TRBJ1-1	-
CASSPTVVGANTEAFF	TGTGCCAGCTCACCTACTGTGGTCGGGGCGAACACTGAAGCTTTCTTT	-	TRBV18	TRBJ1-1	-
CATSDPRGVDEQYF	TGTGCCACCAGTGATCCACGAGGGGTGGACGAGCAGTACTTC	-	TRBV24-1	TRBJ2-7	-
CATGGRAGQPQHF	TGTGCCACCGGGGGACGGGCGGGTCAGCCCCAGCATTTT	-	TRBV7-9	TRBJ1-5	-
CAIRTGKETQYF	TGTGCCATCAGGACAGGGAAGGAGACCCAGTACTTC	-	TRBV10-3	TRBJ2-5	TRBD1
CASSLDAGGPGNEQFF	TGTGCCAGCAGCTTGGACGCGGGAGGGCCTGGTAATGAGCAGTTCTTC	-	TRBV5-4	TRBJ2-1	TRBD2
CASSIGGQGAGRTEAFF	TGTGCCAGTAGTATAGGAGGACAGGGGGCGGGGAGGACTGAAGCTTTCTTT	-	TRBV19	TRBJ1-1	TRBD1
CASRDPGQLYEQYF	TGCGCCAGCAGGGACCCGGGACAGCTCTACGAGCAGTACTTC	-	TRBV5-1	TRBJ2-7	TRBD1
CASSPGQTEQYF	TGTGCCAGCAGCCCCGGACAGACAGAGCAGTACTTC	-	TRBV7-9	TRBJ2-7	-
CASSLSRTGSSYEQYF	TGTGCCAGCAGCTTAAGTCGGACAGGGAGCTCCTACGAGCAGTACTTC	-	TRBV7-9	TRBJ2-7	TRBD1
CASSQDAAGARVQPQHF	TGCGCCAGCAGCCAAGATGCGGCAGGCGCTAGGGTCCAGCCCCAGCATTTT	-	TRBV4-1	TRBJ1-5	-
CASSVSGLETGELFF	TGTGCCAGCAGCGTATCCGGGTTGGAAACCGGGGAGCTGTTTTTT	few	TRBV9	TRBJ2-2	-
CASSQEGQIGSPLHF	TGTGCCAGCAGCCAAGAGGGACAGATCGGGTCACCCCTCCACTTT	-	TRBV3-1/TRBV3-2	TRBJ1-6	TRBD1
CASSPPPYRATSTDTQYF	TGTGCCAGCAGTCCCCCCCCCTACAGGGCTACTAGCACAGATACGCAGTATTTT	-	TRBV6-2/TRBV6-3	TRBJ2-3	-